A single TCR beta chain is shown here with its context. The entry originates in a study of long-term antiretroviral therapy in people with HIV. The authors ran the immunoSEQ assay, v3.0, at survey level. This table comes from immunoSEQ multiplex PCR, and its TCRdb copy is limited to in-frame clones, with some not included. The data contain around 25,000 clones, around nine tenths of them singletons. This clonotype was obtained from a man aged 25-45 years with HIV. Here the sequenced sample was unsorted PBMCs, taken more than 4.3 years after starting antiretroviral therapy.

CDR3 protein: CASSSQGANEQFF. The DNA for the CDR3 is TGTGCCAGCAGCTCCCAAGGGGCAAATGAGCAGTTCTTC. The chain links TRBV7-9 to TRBJ2-1; possibly TRBD1 for D (5 bases). The germline V gene has CDR1 SEHNR and CDR2 FQNEAQ (reference sequence). With 4 bases removed from V and 7 bases from J, the gap between germline ends came to 11 bases. The CDR3 contains 13 residues. The full variable domain, its missing parts supplied by reference TRBV7-9 and TRBJ2-1, is DTGVSQNPRHKITKRGQNVTFRCDPISEHNRLYWYRQTLGQGPEFLTYFQNEAQLEKSRLLSDRFSAERPKGSFSTLEIQRTEQGDSAMYLCASSSQGANEQFFGPGTRLTVL.